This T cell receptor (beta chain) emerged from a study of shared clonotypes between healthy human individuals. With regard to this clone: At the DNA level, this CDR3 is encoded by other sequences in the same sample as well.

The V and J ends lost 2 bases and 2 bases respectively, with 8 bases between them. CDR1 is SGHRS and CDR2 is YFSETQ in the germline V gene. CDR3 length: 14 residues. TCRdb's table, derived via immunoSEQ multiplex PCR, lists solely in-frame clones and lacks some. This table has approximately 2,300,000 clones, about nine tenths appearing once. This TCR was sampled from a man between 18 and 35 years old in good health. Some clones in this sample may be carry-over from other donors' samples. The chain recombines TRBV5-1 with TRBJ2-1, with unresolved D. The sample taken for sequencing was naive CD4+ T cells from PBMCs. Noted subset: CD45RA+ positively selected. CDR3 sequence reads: CASSLGTTYNEQFF. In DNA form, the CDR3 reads TGCGCCAGCAGCTTAGGTACCACCTACAATGAGCAGTTCTTC.